This T cell receptor beta chain comes out of a study of Ad26.COV2.S vaccination and SARS-CoV-2 variants. Study in general: Enrollment placed the donor in the COV1001 Ad26.COV2.S trial arm. Once, or twice with 56 days between doses, Ad26.COV2.S was given intramuscularly.

In germline, CDR1 is ENHRY, CDR2 SYGVKD. This CDR3 has 13 residues. Between the trimmed V and J ends, which lost 2 bases and 0 bases, there was a span of 3 bases. The assay was immunoSEQ multiplex PCR, and TCRdb's table has in-frame clones only and misses some. In the table there are 300,000 to 400,000 clones, more than 75% of which are singletons. Treatment defined: some 20 received Ad26.COV2.S at low or high dose, single or two shots; roughly 5 received placebo; per-sample allocation not given. Sampling took place 63 days after the first vaccine or placebo injection. This person who donated was an adult of 18-55 years in Boston.

The sample consisted of peripheral blood, taken in a trial of Ad26.COV2.S vaccine versus placebo. The sequence came from a person between 18 and 65 years old who received the Ad26.COV2.S COVID-19 vaccine or a placebo. This chain connects TRBV10-3 to TRBJ2-3; no definite D call. CDR3 bases: TGTGCCATCAGTGAGGCCAGCACAGATACGCAGTATTTT. Amino acid sequence: CAISEASTDTQYF.